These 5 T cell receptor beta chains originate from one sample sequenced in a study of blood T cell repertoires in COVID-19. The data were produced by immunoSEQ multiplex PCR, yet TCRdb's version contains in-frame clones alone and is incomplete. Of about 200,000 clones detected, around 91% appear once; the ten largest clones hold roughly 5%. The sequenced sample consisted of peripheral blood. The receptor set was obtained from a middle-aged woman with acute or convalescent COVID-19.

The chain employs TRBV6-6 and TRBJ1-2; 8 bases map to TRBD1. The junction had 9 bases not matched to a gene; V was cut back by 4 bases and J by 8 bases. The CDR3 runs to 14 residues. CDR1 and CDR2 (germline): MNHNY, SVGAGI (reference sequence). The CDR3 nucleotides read TGTGCCAGCAGTTCGGACAGGGTGACGGGAGGCTACACCTTC. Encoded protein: CASSSDRVTGGYTF.

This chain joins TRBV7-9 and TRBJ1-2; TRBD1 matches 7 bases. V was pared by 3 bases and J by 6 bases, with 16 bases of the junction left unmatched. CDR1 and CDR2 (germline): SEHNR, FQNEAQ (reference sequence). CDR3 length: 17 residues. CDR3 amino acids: CASSFLSLTGDIHGYTF. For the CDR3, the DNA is TGTGCCAGCAGCTTCCTTTCCCTCACAGGGGACATTCATGGCTACACCTTC.

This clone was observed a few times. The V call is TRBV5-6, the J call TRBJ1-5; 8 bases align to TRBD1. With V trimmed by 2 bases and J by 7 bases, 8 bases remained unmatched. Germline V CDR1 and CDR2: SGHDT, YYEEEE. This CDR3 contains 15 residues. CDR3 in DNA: TGTGCCAGCAGCTTTGGGACAGGCTTGGTGCAGCCCCAGCATTTT. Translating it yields CASSFGTGLVQPQHF.

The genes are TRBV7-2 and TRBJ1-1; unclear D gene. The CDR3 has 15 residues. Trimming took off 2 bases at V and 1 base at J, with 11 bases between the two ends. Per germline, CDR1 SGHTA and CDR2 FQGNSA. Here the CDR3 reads CASSLLAGANTEAFF. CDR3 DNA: TGTGCCAGCAGCTTATTGGCGGGAGCGAACACTGAAGCTTTCTTT.

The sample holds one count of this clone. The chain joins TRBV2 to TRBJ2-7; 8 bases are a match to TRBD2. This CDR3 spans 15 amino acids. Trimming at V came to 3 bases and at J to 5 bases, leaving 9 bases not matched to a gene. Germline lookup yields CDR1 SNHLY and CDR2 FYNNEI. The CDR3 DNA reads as TGTGCCAGCAGTGACGAGGGCCCCGGGAGGGACGAGCAGTACGTC. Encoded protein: CASSDEGPGRDEQYV.